The clone carrying this T cell receptor (beta chain) was observed a handful of times. In the study's own analysis: Researchers report that nucleated cell counts were estimated from reference gene primer amplification. The method was immunoSEQ multiplex PCR; TCRdb's version includes in-frame clones alone and lacks a portion of them. V, J and clone size are taken as reported in that table, and D and trimming were inferred from the DNA itself. The table lists about 15,000 clones, approximately 92% of them singletons. Looked up from germline, CDR1 is MNHEY and CDR2 is SMNVEV (reference sequence). V lost 7 bases, J lost 3 bases, and 3 bases stayed unmatched. The CDR3 is 14 residues long. This specimen belongs to a study of blood T cell repertoires in COVID-19. Study at large: Material from acute and convalescent COVID-19 was sourced from the United States, Italy and Spain. T cells, B-cell-depleted T cells, or PBMCs supplied cDNA or gDNA.

The receptor was isolated from a human donor in a cohort sampled during active COVID-19. The chain has TRBV27 and TRBJ1-6, with TRBD1 matching over 7 bases. The sample was peripheral blood. The CDR3 sequence is CASKRDSYNSPLHF. The CDR3 DNA reads TGTGCCAGCAAACGGGACAGCTATAATTCACCCCTCCACTTT.